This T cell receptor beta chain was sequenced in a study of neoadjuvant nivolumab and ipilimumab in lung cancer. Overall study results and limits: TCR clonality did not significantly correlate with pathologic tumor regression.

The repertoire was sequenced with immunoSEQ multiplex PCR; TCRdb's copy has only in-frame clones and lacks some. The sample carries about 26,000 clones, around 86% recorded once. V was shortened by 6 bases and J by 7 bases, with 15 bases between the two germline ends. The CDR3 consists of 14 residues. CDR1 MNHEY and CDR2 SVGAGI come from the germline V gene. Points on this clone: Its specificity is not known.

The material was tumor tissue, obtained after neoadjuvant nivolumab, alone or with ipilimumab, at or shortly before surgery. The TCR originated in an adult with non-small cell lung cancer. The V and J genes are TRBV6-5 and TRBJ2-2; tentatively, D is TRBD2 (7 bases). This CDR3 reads CASSWGGAGGELFF. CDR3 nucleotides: TGTGCCAGCAGCTGGGGGGGGGCTGGCGGGGAGCTGTTTTTT.